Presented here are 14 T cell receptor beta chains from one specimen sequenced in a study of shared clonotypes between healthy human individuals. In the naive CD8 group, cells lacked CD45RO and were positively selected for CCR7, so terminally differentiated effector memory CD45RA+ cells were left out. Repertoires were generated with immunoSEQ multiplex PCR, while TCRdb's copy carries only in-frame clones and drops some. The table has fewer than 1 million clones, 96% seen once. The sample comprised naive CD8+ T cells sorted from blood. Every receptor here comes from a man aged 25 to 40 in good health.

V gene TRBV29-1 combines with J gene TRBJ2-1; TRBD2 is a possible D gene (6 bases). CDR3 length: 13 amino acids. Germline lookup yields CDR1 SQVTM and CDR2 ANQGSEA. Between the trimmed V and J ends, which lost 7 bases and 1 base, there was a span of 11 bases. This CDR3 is CSELGGSYNEQFF. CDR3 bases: TGCAGCGAGTTGGGGGGTTCCTACAATGAGCAGTTCTTC.

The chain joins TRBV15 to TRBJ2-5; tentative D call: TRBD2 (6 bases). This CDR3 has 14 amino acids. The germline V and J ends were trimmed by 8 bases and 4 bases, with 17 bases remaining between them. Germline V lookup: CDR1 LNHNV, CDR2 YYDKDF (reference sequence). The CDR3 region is CATWSSGGGETQYF. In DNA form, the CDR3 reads TGTGCCACCTGGAGTAGCGGCGGAGGAGAGACCCAGTACTTC.

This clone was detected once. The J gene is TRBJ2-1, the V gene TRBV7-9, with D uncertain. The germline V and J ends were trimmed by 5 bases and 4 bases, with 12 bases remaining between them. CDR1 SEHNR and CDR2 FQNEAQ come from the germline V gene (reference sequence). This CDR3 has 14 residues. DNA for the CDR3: TGTGCCAGCAGCGCAAATCTGGGGTACAATGAGCAGTTCTTC. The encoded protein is CASSANLGYNEQFF.

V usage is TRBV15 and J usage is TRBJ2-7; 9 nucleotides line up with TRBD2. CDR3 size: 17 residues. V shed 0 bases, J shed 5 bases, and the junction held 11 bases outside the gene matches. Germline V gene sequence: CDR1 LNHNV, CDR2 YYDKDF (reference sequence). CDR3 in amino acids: CATSRETPGTSFHEQYF. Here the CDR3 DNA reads TGTGCCACCAGCAGAGAAACGCCCGGGACTAGCTTCCACGAGCAGTACTTC.

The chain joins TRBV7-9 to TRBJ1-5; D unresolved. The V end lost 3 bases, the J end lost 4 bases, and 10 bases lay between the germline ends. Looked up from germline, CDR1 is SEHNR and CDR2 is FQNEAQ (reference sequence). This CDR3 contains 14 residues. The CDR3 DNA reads TGTGCCAGCAGCTTCCCGGGGAATAATCAGCCCCAGCATTTT. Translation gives CASSFPGNNQPQHF.

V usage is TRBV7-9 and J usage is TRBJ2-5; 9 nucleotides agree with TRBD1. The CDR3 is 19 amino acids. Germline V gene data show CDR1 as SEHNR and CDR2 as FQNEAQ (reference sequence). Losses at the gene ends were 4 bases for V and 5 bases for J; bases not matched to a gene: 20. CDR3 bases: TGTGCCAGCAGCTCCATAATTACCGAGGACAGGGGAGCGTGGGAGACCCAGTACTTC. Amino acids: CASSSIITEDRGAWETQYF.

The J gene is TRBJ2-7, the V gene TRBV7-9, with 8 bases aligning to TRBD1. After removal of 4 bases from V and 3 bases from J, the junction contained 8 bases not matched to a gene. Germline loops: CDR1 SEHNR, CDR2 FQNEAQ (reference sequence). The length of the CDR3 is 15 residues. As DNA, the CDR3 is TGTGCCAGCAGCTACTCCGGGACAGGCTACTACGAGCAGTACTTC. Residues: CASSYSGTGYYEQYF. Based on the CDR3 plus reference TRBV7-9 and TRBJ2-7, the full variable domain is DTGVSQNPRHKITKRGQNVTFRCDPISEHNRLYWYRQTLGQGPEFLTYFQNEAQLEKSRLLSDRFSAERPKGSFSTLEIQRTEQGDSAMYLCASSYSGTGYYEQYFGPGTRLTVT.

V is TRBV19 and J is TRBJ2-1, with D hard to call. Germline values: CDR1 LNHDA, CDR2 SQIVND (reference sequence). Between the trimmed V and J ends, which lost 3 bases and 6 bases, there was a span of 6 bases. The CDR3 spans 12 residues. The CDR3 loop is CASSIRINEQFF. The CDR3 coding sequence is TGTGCCAGTAGTATCCGAATCAATGAGCAGTTCTTC.

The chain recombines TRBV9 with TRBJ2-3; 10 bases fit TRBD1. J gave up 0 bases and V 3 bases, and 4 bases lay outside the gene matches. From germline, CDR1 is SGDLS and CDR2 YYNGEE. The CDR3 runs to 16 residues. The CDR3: CASSEPGQGSTDTQYF. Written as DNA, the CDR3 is TGTGCCAGCAGCGAGCCGGGACAGGGGAGCACAGATACGCAGTATTTT.

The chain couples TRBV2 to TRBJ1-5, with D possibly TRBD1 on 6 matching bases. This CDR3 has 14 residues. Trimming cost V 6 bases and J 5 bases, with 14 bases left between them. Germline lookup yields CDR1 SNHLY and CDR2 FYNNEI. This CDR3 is CASRLTGLDQPQHF. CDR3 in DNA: TGTGCCAGCAGGCTAACAGGGCTCGATCAGCCCCAGCATTTT.

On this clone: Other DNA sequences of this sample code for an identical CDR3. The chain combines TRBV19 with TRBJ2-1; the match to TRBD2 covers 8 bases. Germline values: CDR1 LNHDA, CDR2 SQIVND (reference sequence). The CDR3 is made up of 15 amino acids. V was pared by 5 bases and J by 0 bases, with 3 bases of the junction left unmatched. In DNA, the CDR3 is TGTGCCAGTAGTCACAGCGGGAGCTCCTACAATGAGCAGTTCTTC. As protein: CASSHSGSSYNEQFF. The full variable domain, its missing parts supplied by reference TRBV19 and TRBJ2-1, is DGGITQSPKYLFRKEGQNVTLSCEQNLNHDAMYWYRQDPGQGLRLIYYSQIVNDFQKGDIAEGYSVSREKKESFPLTVTSAQKNPTAFYLCASSHSGSSYNEQFFGPGTRLTVL.

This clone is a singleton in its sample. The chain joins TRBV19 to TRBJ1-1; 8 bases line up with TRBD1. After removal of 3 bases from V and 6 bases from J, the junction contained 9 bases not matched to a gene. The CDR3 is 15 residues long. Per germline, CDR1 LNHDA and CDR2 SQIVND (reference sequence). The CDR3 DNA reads TGTGCCAGTAGTATGTCGACAGGGGCGGGAGCTGAAGCTTTCTTT. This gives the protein CASSMSTGAGAEAFF.

CDR3 DNA sequence: TGTGCCAGCAGCTTTTTTGAGGGCCAATCAAACAATGAGCAGTTCTTC. Its protein is CASSFFEGQSNNEQFF. The rearrangement links TRBV11-2 to TRBJ2-1; the D gene is possibly TRBD2 (5 bases). Between the trimmed V and J ends, which lost 3 bases and 5 bases, there was a span of 17 bases. Germline lookup yields CDR1 SGHAT and CDR2 FQNNGV. This CDR3 has 16 residues.

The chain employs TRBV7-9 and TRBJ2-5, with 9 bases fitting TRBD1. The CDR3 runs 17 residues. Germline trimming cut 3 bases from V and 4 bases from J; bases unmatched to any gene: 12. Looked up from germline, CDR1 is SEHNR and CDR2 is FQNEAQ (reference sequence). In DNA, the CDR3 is TGTGCCAGCAGCTTTGTCCCGGGACAGGGATTCGGAGAGACCCAGTACTTC. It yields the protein CASSFVPGQGFGETQYF.